One sample yielded the 23 T cell receptor beta chains listed below, sequenced in a study of CD8+ T cells in alopecia areata. Sample treatment: oral pan-JAK inhibitor, 5-10 mg twice daily. Extracted from the samples, RNA was reverse transcribed into cDNA to serve as the sequencing template. Clones were sequenced by immunoSEQ multiplex PCR, and TCRdb holds only the in-frame ones, with some missing. The table shows 150,000 to 200,000 clones, with roughly 70% occurring only once. Material: CD4+ T cells sorted from blood, obtained around week 50, from a patient treated with tofacitinib. The source of these receptors is a human donor with alopecia areata.

This chain uses TRBV5-6 with TRBJ2-5; no definite D call. The CDR3 extends over 16 amino acids. V lost 4 bases to trimming and J lost 1 base, with 17 bases between them. The V gene's germline CDR1 is SGHDT and CDR2 YYEEEE. The CDR3 DNA is TGTGCCAGCAGCGCGAAGGCTCGCGGCTCCCAAGAGACCCAGTACTTC. It codes for CASSAKARGSQETQYF.

This clone was detected only once. The rearrangement uses TRBV7-8 and TRBJ2-7; D is unresolved. V lost 1 base to trimming and J lost 9 bases, with 10 bases between them. The CDR3 length is 12 residues. Germline V lookup: CDR1 SGHVS, CDR2 FQNEAQ. CDR3 nucleotide sequence: TGTGCCAGCAGCTTAGAAGGAGATCGGCAGTACTTC. This codes for CASSLEGDRQYF.

This clone occurred once. In DNA form, the CDR3 reads TGCAGAGCTGGGGACAGGGGGCCAGCAGATACGCAGTATTTT. It specifies CRAGDRGPADTQYF. V gene TRBV29-1 combines with J gene TRBJ2-3; 12 nucleotides agree with TRBD1. Per germline, CDR1 SQVTM and CDR2 ANQGSEA. This CDR3 region has 14 residues.

The genes are TRBV30 and TRBJ1-3, with a tentative D call TRBD1 (5 bases). Trimming removed 0 bases from V and 0 bases from J, with 9 bases in between. The CDR3 is 15 amino acids. From germline, CDR1 is GTSNPN and CDR2 SVGIG (reference sequence). The CDR3 loop is CAWSVLGVSGNTIYF. For the CDR3, the DNA is TGTGCCTGGAGTGTACTGGGGGTCTCTGGAAACACCATATATTTT.

The V call is TRBV2, the J call TRBJ2-2; the match to TRBD2 covers 9 bases. Unmatched junction bases numbered 6, after V lost 6 bases and J lost 4 bases. The CDR3 extends over 15 amino acids. In germline, CDR1 is SNHLY, CDR2 FYNNEI. The CDR3, as DNA: TGTGCCAGCAGCCTGACTAGCGGATTCACCGGGGAGCTGTTTTTT. Protein: CASSLTSGFTGELFF.

CDR3: CASSRRQAGYTF. The CDR3, as DNA: TGTGCCAGCAGCCGCAGACAGGCTGGCTACACCTTC. The chain uses TRBV14 and TRBJ1-2, with D possibly being TRBD1 (6 bases). V was cut by 4 bases and J by 7 bases, with 10 bases left in between. Germline V CDR1 and CDR2: SGHDN, FVKESK. CDR3 length: 12 amino acids.

The gene calls are TRBV15 and TRBJ1-4; no clear D gene. Germline-derived CDR1 and CDR2 are LNHNV and YYDKDF (reference sequence). The CDR3 spans 13 residues. Between the trimmed V and J ends, which lost 5 bases and 5 bases, there was a span of 9 bases. CDR3 loop: CATSDFGNEKLFF. The DNA for the CDR3 is TGTGCCACCAGCGACTTCGGGAATGAAAAACTGTTTTTT.

The rearrangement uses TRBV5-1 and TRBJ2-1; TRBD1 agrees at 9 bases. V dropped 3 bases and J dropped 15; count of bases not matched to a gene: 10. Per the germline V gene, CDR1 is SGHRS and CDR2 is YFSETQ. The CDR3 runs 13 residues. CDR3 nucleotide sequence: TGCGCCAGCAGCTCTGAACAGGGGGCGCGGAGGTTCTTC. This gives the protein CASSSEQGARRFF.

The gene calls are TRBV27 and TRBJ2-5; 7 positions agree with TRBD1. Trimming took 5 bases from V and 7 from J; bases not matched to a gene: 10. In germline, CDR1 is MNHEY, CDR2 SMNVEV (reference sequence). CDR3 size: 14 residues. The DNA for the CDR3 is TGTGCCAGCAGTAGCTCCCGGGACAGTCTGACCCAGTACTTC. The encoded protein is CASSSSRDSLTQYF.

This clone was recorded only once. J is TRBJ1-6 and V is TRBV9; D unclear. Germline-derived CDR1 and CDR2 are SGDLS and YYNGEE. The CDR3 consists of 12 residues. V lost 5 bases to trimming and J lost 9 bases, with 9 bases between them. The CDR3, as DNA: TGTGCCAGCAGTTACGAGGGTTCACCCCTCCACTTT. Its translation: CASSYEGSPLHF. The full variable domain, with the rest looked up from reference TRBV9 and TRBJ1-6, is DSGVTQTPKHLITATGQRVTLRCSPRSGDLSVYWYQQSLDQGLQFLIQYYNGEERAKGNILERFSAQQFPDLHSELNLSSLELGDSALYFCASSYEGSPLHFGNGTRLTVT.

This clone was seen more than once but under ten times. The CDR3 loop is CASILDRLDGEQYF. The DNA of the CDR3 is TGTGCCAGCATCTTAGACAGGTTGGACGGGGAGCAGTACTTC. The chain links TRBV2 to TRBJ2-7; a weak D match, TRBD1 (6 bases). V lost 7 bases, J lost 7 bases, and 20 bases lay in between. Germline lookup yields CDR1 SNHLY and CDR2 FYNNEI. The CDR3 is 14 residues long. The variable domain in full, with the rest retrieved from reference TRBV2 and TRBJ2-7, is EPEVTQTPSHQVTQMGQEVILRCVPISNHLYFYWYRQILGQKVEFLVSFYNNEISEKSEIFDDQFSVERPDGSNFTLKIRSTKLEDSAMYFCASILDRLDGEQYFGPGTRLTVT.

The V gene is TRBV5-1, the J gene TRBJ2-3, with D uncertain. Germline V gene lookup returns CDR1 SGHRS and CDR2 YFSETQ. Trimming stripped 3 bases from V and 5 bases from J, with 22 bases between. This CDR3 region has 17 residues. Here the CDR3 DNA reads TGCGCCAGCAGCTCCTCCGGGCAGGTCCTTGCCCAAGATACGCAGTATTTT. This sequence encodes CASSSSGQVLAQDTQYF.

The chain couples TRBV5-1 to TRBJ2-7, with D possibly being TRBD1 (5 bases). V was cut by 1 base and J by 0 bases, with 17 bases left in between. The CDR3 covers 17 residues. CDR1 is SGHRS, CDR2 YFSETQ, per germline. The CDR3 DNA reads as TGCGCCAGCAGCTTGTTCCATTATCAGGGCAGCTCCTACGAGCAGTACTTC. This translates into CASSLFHYQGSSYEQYF.

The chain recombines TRBV27 with TRBJ1-2; tentatively, D is TRBD1 (6 bases). The germline V and J ends were trimmed by 4 bases and 7 bases, with 10 bases remaining between them. This CDR3 comprises 12 residues. Per germline, CDR1 MNHEY and CDR2 SMNVEV (reference sequence). CDR3 in amino acids: CASSSGGRGYTF. DNA for the CDR3: TGTGCCAGCAGTTCCGGGGGCCGTGGCTACACCTTC.

DNA for the CDR3: TGTGCCAGCAGCTTAACATCCTCGCCCCACAATGAGCAGTTCTTC. Protein product: CASSLTSSPHNEQFF. The chain combines TRBV7-9 with TRBJ2-1; D is ambiguous. Germline lookup yields CDR1 SEHNR and CDR2 FQNEAQ (reference sequence). Trimming took 2 bases from V and 5 from J, leaving 13 bases between them. CDR3 length: 15 residues. Drawing the rest from reference TRBV7-9 and TRBJ2-1, the complete variable domain is DTGVSQNPRHKITKRGQNVTFRCDPISEHNRLYWYRQTLGQGPEFLTYFQNEAQLEKSRLLSDRFSAERPKGSFSTLEIQRTEQGDSAMYLCASSLTSSPHNEQFFGPGTRLTVL.

The chain couples TRBV7-2 to TRBJ1-1, with D unresolved. This CDR3 is 15 amino acids long. Per germline, CDR1 SGHTA and CDR2 FQGNSA. V shed 1 base and J shed 4 bases, with 13 bases lying between them. CDR3 sequence (DNA): TGTGCCAGCAGCTTAGACCTGGGCGGGTCCACTGAAGCTTTCTTT. Its protein product is CASSLDLGGSTEAFF.

The chain joins TRBV28 to TRBJ1-3; D ambiguous. The CDR3 is 15 residues long. Trimming left V 6 bases short and J 0 bases short, with 12 bases between. Per germline, CDR1 MDHEN and CDR2 SYDVKM. The chain's CDR3 is CASRKGPSSGNTIYF. CDR3 coding DNA: TGTGCCAGCAGAAAGGGTCCCAGCTCTGGAAACACCATATATTTT.

J is TRBJ1-2 and V is TRBV29-1, with unresolved D. Trimming cost V 6 bases and J 4 bases, with 12 bases left between them. CDR3 size: 12 residues. CDR1 SQVTM and CDR2 ANQGSEA come from the germline V gene. The CDR3 spells CSVSVGGYGYTF. The DNA for the CDR3 is TGCAGCGTCTCTGTGGGTGGCTATGGCTACACCTTC.

The V gene is TRBV29-1, the J gene TRBJ2-1; 7 positions match TRBD1. The CDR3 contains 11 residues. V trimming: 6 bases; J trimming: 9 bases; junction bases outside the gene matches: 5. Germline values: CDR1 SQVTM, CDR2 ANQGSEA. The DNA of the CDR3 is TGCAGCGTGAAACAGGGGAGTGAGCAGTTCTTC. This sequence encodes CSVKQGSEQFF.

This clone was seen only a few times. This sequence joins TRBV29-1 and TRBJ2-7; D remains unclear. Per the germline V gene, CDR1 is SQVTM and CDR2 is ANQGSEA. This CDR3 has 13 amino acids. Deletions cut 4 bases from V and 7 bases from J, with 17 bases between. For the CDR3, the DNA is TGCAGCGTTGTTGTCACCCAAGGCTATGAGCAGTACTTC. As protein: CSVVVTQGYEQYF.

The chain joins TRBV30 to TRBJ2-1; no clear D. The CDR3 has 14 amino acids. Trimming removed 2 bases at V and 0 bases at J, with 8 bases between. Germline-derived CDR1 and CDR2 are GTSNPN and SVGIG (reference sequence). The CDR3 sequence: CAWSSLSSYNEQFF. CDR3 nucleotide sequence: TGTGCCTGGAGTAGTCTGAGCTCCTACAATGAGCAGTTCTTC.

This chain joins TRBV7-2 and TRBJ1-2; D possibly corresponds to TRBD1 (6 bases). Trimming stripped 0 bases from V and 7 bases from J, with 12 bases between. Germline CDR1 is SGHTA and CDR2 is FQGNSA. The CDR3 spans 14 residues. CDR3 in amino acids: CASSLAGGASGYTF. The CDR3 DNA sequence: TGTGCCAGCAGCTTAGCCGGGGGCGCCAGTGGCTACACCTTC. Complete variable domain (other parts from reference TRBV7-2 and TRBJ1-2): GAGVSQSPSNKVTEKGKDVELRCDPISGHTALYWYRQSLGQGLEFLIYFQGNSAPDKSGLPSDRFSAERTGGSVSTLTIQRTQQEDSAVYLCASSLAGGASGYTFGSGTRLTVV.

This clone was seen a handful of times. This chain connects TRBV6-4 to TRBJ2-3, with D maybe TRBD2 (5 bases). CDR3 size: 12 residues. V lost 6 bases, J lost 8 bases, and 12 bases lay in between. Germline CDR1 reads MRHNA; CDR2 reads SNTAGT. Written as DNA, the CDR3 is TGTGCCAGCAGCCAGACTGGAGGTACGCAGTATTTT. It codes for CASSQTGGTQYF.